This entry features one T cell receptor (beta chain) sequence. The sample comes from a study of PD-L1 blockade in urothelial cancer. Study background: The patients had undergone anywhere from 0 to 3 prior chemotherapy regimens.

Data came from immunoSEQ multiplex PCR; TCRdb stores just in-frame clones and leaves some out. The sample consists of 90,000 to 130,000 clones, under 95% of them appearing once. As to time point: peripheral blood 6 weeks after treatment start. The starting material was PBMCs, obtained around atezolizumab (anti-PD-L1) treatment. This TCR derives from a man aged 55 to 69 with urothelial cancer.

CDR3 sequence reads: CATQDRVGTGELFF. CDR3 in DNA: TGTGCCACCCAAGACAGGGTGGGGACCGGGGAGCTGTTTTTT. The chain combines TRBV10-3 with TRBJ2-2; 7 bases match TRBD1. J lost 5 bases, V lost 10 bases, and 10 bases had no gene match. Germline V CDR1 and CDR2: ENHRY, SYGVKD. CDR3 length: 14 amino acids.